The following is a T cell receptor beta chain sequence with its context. V trimming: 4 bases; J trimming: 3 bases; junction bases outside the gene matches: 1. The CDR3 has 14 residues. Germline V CDR1 and CDR2: LGHDT, YNNKEL (reference sequence). Original analysis: Amplification of reference gene primers provided the estimated nucleated cell counts. Sequencing used immunoSEQ multiplex PCR; TCRdb keeps in-frame clones, though not all of them. The V and J calls and clone size were taken over from that table, and D and trimming were inferred from the DNA. The sample records around 230,000 clones, over 75% being singletons. The data were obtained in a study of blood T cell repertoires in COVID-19. Study overall: T cells, B-cell-depleted T cells, or PBMCs provided the cDNA or gDNA that served as material.

This receptor was identified in a man in his fifties with COVID-19, enrolled during active disease. The chain uses TRBV3-1 (or the pseudogene TRBV3-2) and TRBJ2-1; 9 nucleotides match TRBD2. Sequencing was performed on peripheral blood. This CDR3 is CASSLAGVYNEQFF. CDR3 nucleotide sequence: TGTGCCAGCAGCCTAGCGGGGGTCTACAATGAGCAGTTCTTC.